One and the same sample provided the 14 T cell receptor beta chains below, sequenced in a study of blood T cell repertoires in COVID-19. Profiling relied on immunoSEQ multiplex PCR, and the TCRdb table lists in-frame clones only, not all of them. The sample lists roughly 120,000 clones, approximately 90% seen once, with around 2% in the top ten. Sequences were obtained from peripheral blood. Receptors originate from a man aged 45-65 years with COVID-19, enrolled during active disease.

The CDR3 nucleotides are TGTGCCAGTAGTATACAGACAGGGAACACTGAAGCTTTCTTT. It encodes CASSIQTGNTEAFF. V and J are TRBV19 and TRBJ1-1; TRBD1 might be the D (6 bases). Trimming shortened V by 2 bases and J by 1 base, and 8 bases separated the two germline ends. Germline V gene lookup returns CDR1 LNHDA and CDR2 SQIVND (reference sequence). The CDR3 totals 14 residues.

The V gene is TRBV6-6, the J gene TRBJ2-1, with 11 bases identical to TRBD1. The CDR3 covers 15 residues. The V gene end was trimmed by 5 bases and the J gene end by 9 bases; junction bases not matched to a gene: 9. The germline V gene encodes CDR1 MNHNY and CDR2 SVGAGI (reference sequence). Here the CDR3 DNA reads TGTGCCAGCAGTCCGGGACAGGGGGTTGGACTTGAGCAGTTCTTC. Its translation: CASSPGQGVGLEQFF.

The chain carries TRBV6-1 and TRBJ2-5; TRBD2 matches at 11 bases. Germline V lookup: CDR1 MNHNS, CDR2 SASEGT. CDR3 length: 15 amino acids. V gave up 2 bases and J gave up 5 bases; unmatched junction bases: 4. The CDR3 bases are TGTGCCAGCAGTGAAATAGCGGGAGGGCCCGAGACCCAGTACTTC. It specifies CASSEIAGGPETQYF.

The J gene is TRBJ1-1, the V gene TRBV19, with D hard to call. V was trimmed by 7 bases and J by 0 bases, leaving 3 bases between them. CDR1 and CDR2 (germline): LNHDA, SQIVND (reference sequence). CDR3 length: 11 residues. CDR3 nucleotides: TGTGCCAGTACCATGAACACTGAAGCTTTCTTT. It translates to CASTMNTEAFF.

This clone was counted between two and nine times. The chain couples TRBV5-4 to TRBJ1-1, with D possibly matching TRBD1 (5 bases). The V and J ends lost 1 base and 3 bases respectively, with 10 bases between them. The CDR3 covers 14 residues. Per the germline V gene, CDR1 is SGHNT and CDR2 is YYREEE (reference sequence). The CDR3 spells CASSLPGLHTEAFF. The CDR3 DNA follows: TGTGCCAGCAGCTTGCCAGGGCTTCACACTGAAGCTTTCTTT.

CDR3 sequence (DNA): TGCGCCAGCAGCTCGGGGGACTCGTACCAAGAGACCCAGTACTTC. Protein sequence: CASSSGDSYQETQYF. The chain is built from TRBV5-1 and TRBJ2-5; tentative D call: TRBD2 (6 bases). In germline, CDR1 is SGHRS, CDR2 YFSETQ. V gave up 3 bases and J gave up 0 bases, with 12 bases separating them. The CDR3 is made up of 15 amino acids.

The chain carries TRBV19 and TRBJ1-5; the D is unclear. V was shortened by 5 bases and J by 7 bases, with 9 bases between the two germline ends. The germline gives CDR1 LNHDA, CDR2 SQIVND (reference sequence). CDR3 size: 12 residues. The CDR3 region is CASSSPQQPQHF. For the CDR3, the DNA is TGTGCCAGTAGTTCCCCCCAACAGCCCCAGCATTTT.

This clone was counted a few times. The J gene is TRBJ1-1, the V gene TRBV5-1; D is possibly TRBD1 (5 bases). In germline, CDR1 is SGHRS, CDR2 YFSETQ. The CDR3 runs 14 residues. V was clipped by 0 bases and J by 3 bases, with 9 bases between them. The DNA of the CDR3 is TGCGCCAGCAGCTTGGAGCCAGGGTACACTGAAGCTTTCTTT. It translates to CASSLEPGYTEAFF.

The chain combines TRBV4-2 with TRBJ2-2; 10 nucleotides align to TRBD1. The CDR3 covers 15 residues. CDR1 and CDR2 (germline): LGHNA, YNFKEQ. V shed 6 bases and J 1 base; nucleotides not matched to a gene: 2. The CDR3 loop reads CASRGQGMNTGELFF. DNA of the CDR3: TGTGCCAGCAGGGGACAGGGGATGAACACCGGGGAGCTGTTTTTT.

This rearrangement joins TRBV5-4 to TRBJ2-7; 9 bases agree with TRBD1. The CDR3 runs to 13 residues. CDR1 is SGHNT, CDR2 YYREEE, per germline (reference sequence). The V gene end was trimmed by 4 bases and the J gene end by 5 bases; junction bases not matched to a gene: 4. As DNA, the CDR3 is TGTGCCAGCAGCCCAACAGGGGGCGACGAGCAGTACTTC. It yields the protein CASSPTGGDEQYF.

CDR3 in DNA: TGTGCCAGCAGTCGGGGGGAGTTGGCAGATACGCAGTATTTT. It encodes CASSRGELADTQYF. The V and J genes are TRBV6-5 and TRBJ2-3; 7 bases line up with TRBD2. V shed 5 bases, J shed 4 bases, and the junction held 6 bases outside the gene matches. The germline CDR1 and CDR2 sequences are MNHEY and SVGAGI. This CDR3 has 14 residues.

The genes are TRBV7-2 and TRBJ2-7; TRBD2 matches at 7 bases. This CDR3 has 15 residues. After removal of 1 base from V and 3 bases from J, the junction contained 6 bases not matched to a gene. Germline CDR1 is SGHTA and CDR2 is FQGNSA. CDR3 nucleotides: TGTGCCAGCAGCTTAGGGGTAGCGGGTTACTACGAGCAGTACGTC. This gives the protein CASSLGVAGYYEQYV.

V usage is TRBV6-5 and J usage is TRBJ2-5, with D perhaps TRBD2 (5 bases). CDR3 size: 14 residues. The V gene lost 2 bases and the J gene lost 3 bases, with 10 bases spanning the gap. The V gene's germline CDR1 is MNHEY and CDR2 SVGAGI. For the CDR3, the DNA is TGTGCCAGCAGTTACCGGGCGGAGGAAGAGACCCAGTACTTC. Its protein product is CASSYRAEEETQYF.

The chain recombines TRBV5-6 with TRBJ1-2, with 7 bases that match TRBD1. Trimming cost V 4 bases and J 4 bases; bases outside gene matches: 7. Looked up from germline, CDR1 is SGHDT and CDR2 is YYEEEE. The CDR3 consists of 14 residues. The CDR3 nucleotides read TGTGCCAGCAGCCCGGGACAGAGAACCTATGGCTACACCTTC. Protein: CASSPGQRTYGYTF.